A single sample is the source of the 9 T cell receptor beta chains below, sequenced in a study of molecular identifiers for immune sequencing clone quantification. Via MiXCR, TCRdb re-called the PCR reads, giving one row per CDR3 protein. This table has over 70,000 distinct CDR3 sequences, 20% to 30% appearing once. The sample was naive CD8+ T cells from blood, with Jurkat cell RNA spiked in. As to subset: FACS-sorted CD8+CD4-CCR7+CD45RA+ naive T cells. These receptors were obtained from a human donor in good health. Some libraries in this study had Jurkat cell RNA spiked in.

The CDR3 DNA is TGTGCCAGCAGTTTTACTTTTCCTGAAGCTTTCTTT. It codes for CASSFTFPEAFF. The chain links TRBV12-3 or TRBV12-4 to TRBJ1-1; D remains ambiguous. This CDR3 region has 12 residues. V gave up 3 bases and J gave up 6 bases, with 8 bases separating them.

This clonotype was counted at least ten times. The chain links TRBV6-5 to TRBJ2-7; a weak D match, TRBD2 (5 bases). From germline, CDR1 is MNHEY and CDR2 SVGAGI. The CDR3 is 11 amino acids. V lost 6 bases and J 5 bases, leaving 8 bases between the germline ends. CDR3 loop: CASSQEDEQYF. The CDR3 nucleotides read TGTGCCAGCAGCCAGGAGGACGAGCAGTACTTC.

This clonotype has just a few counts. This chain uses TRBV3-2 with TRBJ1-5; TRBD1 is the table's D call, not checked against the DNA. TRBV3-2 is flagged as a pseudogene. This CDR3 comprises 13 residues. The CDR3 region has the DNA TGTGCCAGCTTGGGAAGGGGCTCTCAGCCCCAGCATTTT. It codes for CASLGRGSQPQHF.

This clonotype occurred many times. The CDR3 region is CASSLQGFNQPQHF. CDR3 sequence (DNA): TGTGCCAGCAGCCTACAGGGCTTCAATCAGCCCCAGCATTTT. The chain has TRBV6-2 or TRBV6-3 and TRBJ1-5; tentatively, D is TRBD1 (6 bases). CDR1 MNHEY and CDR2 SVGEGT come from the germline V gene. V dropped 6 bases and J dropped 3 bases, with 12 bases sitting between them. The CDR3 runs 14 residues.

V and J are TRBV7-8 and TRBJ2-1; unclear D gene. Germline values: CDR1 SGHVS, CDR2 FQNEAQ. V was pared by 2 bases and J by 8 bases, with 4 bases between. The CDR3 is made up of 11 amino acids. CDR3 sequence: CASSLIHEQFF. CDR3 in DNA: TGTGCCAGCAGCTTAATCCATGAGCAGTTCTTC. Combining the CDR3 with reference TRBV7-8 and TRBJ2-1 gives the whole variable domain GAGVSQSPRYKVAKRGQDVALRCDPISGHVSLFWYQQALGQGPEFLTYFQNEAQLDKSGLPSDRFFAERPEGSVSTLKIQRTQQEDSAVYLCASSLIHEQFFGPGTRLTVL.

This clonotype has just one count. J is TRBJ2-4 and V is TRBV19, with 8 bases fitting TRBD2. The CDR3 runs to 17 residues. The germline gives CDR1 LNHDA, CDR2 SQIVND (reference sequence). The V gene end was trimmed by 3 bases and the J gene end by 5 bases; junction bases not matched to a gene: 12. The CDR3 is CASSMRGALAAENIQYF. The CDR3 coding sequence is TGTGCCAGTAGTATGCGGGGGGCCTTAGCGGCGGAAAACATTCAGTACTTC.

This clonotype has a count of ten or more. This chain joins TRBV5-5 and TRBJ2-7; D perhaps matches TRBD2 (6 bases). The CDR3 contains 15 residues. Germline CDR1 and CDR2: SGHKS and YYEKEE (reference sequence). Deletions cut 7 bases from V and 2 bases from J, with 19 bases between. In DNA, the CDR3 is TGTGCCAGCTGCCTCGGGGACTCTAAGCCCTACGAGCAGTACTTC. Protein sequence: CASCLGDSKPYEQYF. The full variable domain, rest sourced from reference TRBV5-5 and TRBJ2-7, is DAGVTQSPTHLIKTRGQQVTLRCSPISGHKSVSWYQQVLGQGPQFIFQYYEKEERGRGNFPDRFSARQFPNYSSELNVNALLLGDSALYLCASCLGDSKPYEQYFGPGTRLTVT.

V is TRBV6-5 and J is TRBJ2-3; 8 bases line up with TRBD2. Looked up from germline, CDR1 is MNHEY and CDR2 is SVGAGI. Trimming removed 4 bases from V and 4 bases from J; junction bases left unmatched: 10. This CDR3 has 16 residues. Here the CDR3 reads CASSLRPGLGSDTQYF. In nucleotides, the CDR3 is TGTGCCAGCAGTTTACGACCGGGACTAGGATCAGATACGCAGTATTTT.

This clonotype has just a few counts. The chain is built from TRBV2 and TRBJ1-5; D unresolved. This CDR3 spans 13 amino acids. Trimming shortened V by 2 bases and J by 4 bases, and 6 bases separated the two germline ends. Germline CDR1 is SNHLY and CDR2 is FYNNEI. CDR3 DNA: TGTGCCAGCAGTGAACCTGAGAATCAGCCCCAGCATTTT. Protein: CASSEPENQPQHF.